The sequence of this TCR beta chain was determined in a study of cytomegalovirus exposure and HLA in healthy donors. General study findings and limits: With high specificity and sensitivity, the classifier reportedly diagnosed cytomegalovirus status.

The CDR3 contains 15 residues. The germline V and J ends were trimmed by 0 bases and 1 base, with 8 bases remaining between them. Germline CDR1 reads SGHRS; CDR2 reads YFSETQ. A word on this clone: Its antigen remains unknown.

60 Vbeta and 13 Jbeta primers were used in PCR. Sequencing was performed with immunoSEQ multiplex PCR; in TCRdb, only in-frame clones are kept and a portion is missing. Among some 190,000 clones listed, roughly 80% were seen once. The sample consisted of PBMCs. This clonotype originated in a female donor in good health and CMV-seronegative. The chain carries TRBV5-1 and TRBJ1-3, with D perhaps matching TRBD1 (6 bases). The CDR3 here is CASSLARGSGNTIYF. CDR3 DNA sequence: TGCGCCAGCAGCTTGGCCAGGGGATCTGGAAACACCATATATTTT.